One sample yielded the 31 T cell receptor beta chains listed below, sequenced in a study of naive and memory T cell subsets. The beta constant-region primer was an equimolar mix of two oligonucleotides covering TRBC1 and TRBC2. Nested alpha and beta constant-region primers with the SP2 primer drove four PCR rounds on ligated cDNA. TCRdb recomputed calls from the UMI-ligation and nested PCR reads with MiXCR, one row per CDR3 protein. The sample carries 95,000 to 150,000 distinct CDR3 sequences, approximately 37% recorded once. Sequencing input: central memory CD4+ T cells from blood. Receptor source: a human donor in good health.

This clonotype was observed once. The chain couples TRBV20-1 to TRBJ2-3, with TRBD1 identical over 7 bases. This CDR3 is built from 13 residues. Trimming removed 5 bases from V and 1 base from J; junction bases left unmatched: 3. Germline-derived CDR1 and CDR2 are DFQATT and SNEGSKA (reference sequence). The chain's CDR3 is CSALTGRTDTQYF. The CDR3, as DNA: TGCAGTGCTTTGACAGGGCGCACAGATACGCAGTATTTT.

The CDR3 is CASSDDMNTEAFF. Here the CDR3 DNA reads TGTGCCAGCAGCGACGATATGAACACTGAAGCTTTCTTT. The chain employs TRBV11-2 and TRBJ1-1, with unresolved D. This CDR3 region has 13 residues. With 5 bases removed from V and 0 bases from J, the gap between germline ends came to 7 bases. Looked up from germline, CDR1 is SGHAT and CDR2 is FQNNGV.

The J gene is TRBJ2-5, the V gene TRBV20-1; 7 bases agree with TRBD1. J lost 0 bases, V lost 5 bases, and 3 bases had no gene match. The CDR3 runs to 13 residues. The germline CDR1 and CDR2 sequences are DFQATT and SNEGSKA (reference sequence). The CDR3 loop is CSAAGTDQETQYF. CDR3 in DNA: TGCAGTGCTGCAGGGACAGACCAAGAGACCCAGTACTTC.

This chain connects TRBV11-2 to TRBJ2-7, with D perhaps given as TRBD1 or TRBD2 (5 bases each). The CDR3 is 15 residues long. V dropped 2 bases and J dropped 4 bases, with 15 bases sitting between them. The V gene's germline CDR1 is SGHAT and CDR2 FQNNGV. CDR3 nucleotides: TGTGCCAGCAGCTTAAACCGGGACGTCAGGTACGAGCAGTACTTC. It is translated as CASSLNRDVRYEQYF.

This chain links TRBV5-1 with TRBJ2-1, with D possibly being TRBD1 (6 bases). Trimming stripped 4 bases from V and 1 base from J, with 27 bases between. The CDR3 has 20 amino acids. Germline loops: CDR1 SGHRS, CDR2 YFSETQ. In nucleotides, the CDR3 is TGCGCCAGCAGCAAGGCCCATACAGGGAACAAGCCGTCTTCCTACAATGAGCAGTTCTTC. Residues: CASSKAHTGNKPSSYNEQFF.

V is TRBV4-2 and J is TRBJ2-7, with 9 nucleotides matching TRBD2. V lost 0 bases, J lost 3 bases, and 3 bases stayed unmatched. Germline-derived CDR1 and CDR2 are LGHNA and YNFKEQ. The CDR3 is 15 amino acids. The CDR3 coding sequence is TGTGCCAGCAGCCAAGAGCTAGCGGGATACTACGAGCAGTACTTC. It specifies CASSQELAGYYEQYF.

In DNA, the CDR3 is TGCAGTGCTAGAGCTCTCGCCCCACTAGCGAATGAGCAGTTCTTC. This translates into CSARALAPLANEQFF. V usage is TRBV20-1 and J usage is TRBJ2-1; 7 bases line up with TRBD2. The germline V gene has CDR1 DFQATT and CDR2 SNEGSKA (reference sequence). The CDR3 covers 15 residues. After removal of 1 base from V and 7 bases from J, the junction contained 10 bases not matched to a gene.

This chain joins TRBV6-5 and TRBJ2-7; D is undetermined. The CDR3 is 16 residues long. Between the trimmed V and J ends, which lost 0 bases and 2 bases, there was a span of 14 bases. Per germline, CDR1 MNHEY and CDR2 SVGAGI. CDR3 DNA sequence: TGTGCCAGCAGTTACTCCGGCGGCGGCAGCCCCTACGAGCAGTACTTC. It translates to CASSYSGGGSPYEQYF.

This chain connects TRBV28 to TRBJ2-1; D ambiguous. This CDR3 has 11 residues. V lost 3 bases and J 11 bases, leaving 8 bases between the germline ends. The germline V gene encodes CDR1 MDHEN and CDR2 SYDVKM. CDR3 loop: CASSFQLKQFF. CDR3 DNA: TGTGCCAGCAGTTTTCAGTTAAAGCAGTTCTTC. Complete variable domain (other parts from reference TRBV28 and TRBJ2-1): DVKVTQSSRYLVKRTGEKVFLECVQDMDHENMFWYRQDPGLGLRLIYFSYDVKMKEKGDIPEGYSVSREKKERFSLILESASTNQTSMYLCASSFQLKQFFGPGTRLTVL.

The table lists this clonotype with a few counts. The chain has TRBV20-1 and TRBJ2-7; D gene uncertain. V was clipped by 6 bases and J by 0 bases, with 18 bases between them. Per germline, CDR1 DFQATT and CDR2 SNEGSKA (reference sequence). The CDR3 is 15 amino acids. The CDR3 sequence is CSALDWRHSSYEQYF. The CDR3 nucleotides are TGCAGTGCCCTAGACTGGCGACACTCCTCCTACGAGCAGTACTTC.

The chain has TRBV7-2 and TRBJ2-7, with 7 bases aligning to TRBD1. Germline V gene lookup returns CDR1 SGHTA and CDR2 FQGNSA. V was pared by 5 bases and J by 4 bases, with 8 bases of the junction left unmatched. This CDR3 region has 14 residues. CDR3 region: CASSARQGSYEQYF. Here the CDR3 DNA reads TGTGCCAGCAGCGCCCGACAGGGTTCGTACGAGCAGTACTTC.

This clonotype was counted only a few times. CDR3 sequence: CASSYVGQGFGEFF. The CDR3 region has the DNA TGTGCCAGCAGTTACGTTGGACAGGGTTTTGGGGAGTTCTTC. The V gene is TRBV6-2 or TRBV6-3, the J gene TRBJ2-1, with 8 bases lining up with TRBD1. Germline loops: CDR1 MNHEY, CDR2 SVGEGT. The CDR3 consists of 14 residues. The J segment lost 14 bases and the V segment lost 2 bases, leaving 11 bases of the junction unmatched.

This clonotype was counted between two and nine times. This sequence joins TRBV30 and TRBJ2-3; D ambiguous. Germline CDR1 is GTSNPN and CDR2 is SVGIG (reference sequence). The CDR3 runs 12 residues. Trimming stripped 2 bases from V and 0 bases from J, with 3 bases between. Written as DNA, the CDR3 is TGTGCCTGGAGTCACAGCACAGATACGCAGTATTTT. The encoded protein is CAWSHSTDTQYF.

This sequence joins TRBV6-6 and TRBJ1-1, with D possibly matching TRBD1 (5 bases). Trimming left V 5 bases short and J 3 bases short, with 10 bases between. Germline V lookup: CDR1 MNHNY, CDR2 SVGAGI (reference sequence). CDR3 length: 13 amino acids. For the CDR3, the DNA is TGTGCCAGCAGTCTAGGGGTAGACACTGAAGCTTTCTTT. It is translated as CASSLGVDTEAFF.

As regards this clonotype: This may be a read error: a much more frequent sequence differs by one nucleotide. Because it lacks the conserved phenylalanine or tryptophan at the end, this CDR3 is likely a read error. V gene TRBV27 combines with J gene TRBJ2-7; no firm D call. The CDR3 contains 15 residues. Germline V CDR1 and CDR2: MNHEY, SMNVEV (reference sequence). V lost 2 bases to trimming and J lost 0 bases, with 11 bases between them. DNA of the CDR3: TGTGCCAGCAGTTTAGATTTGCAGAGCTCCTACGAGCAGTACTTG. Its translation is CASSLDLQSSYEQYL.

There are a few counts of this clonotype. The chain couples TRBV12-3 or TRBV12-4 to TRBJ2-1; D could derive from TRBD1 or TRBD2 (6 bases each). This CDR3 region has 18 residues. The V and J ends lost 0 bases and 7 bases respectively, with 22 bases between them. The chain's CDR3 is CASSLATGGEPLLNEQFF. The DNA for the CDR3 is TGTGCCAGCAGTTTAGCGACAGGAGGGGAGCCACTCCTGAATGAGCAGTTCTTC.

The V call is TRBV5-8, the J call TRBJ2-3; the match to TRBD2 covers 10 bases. The CDR3 length is 15 residues. V lost 8 bases to trimming and J lost 2 bases; unmatched junction nucleotides: 8. Germline V gene lookup returns CDR1 SGHTS and CDR2 YDEGEE. The CDR3 DNA follows: TGTGCCAGGGGAACCGGGACTAGCGCCACAGATACGCAGTATTTT. This encodes CARGTGTSATDTQYF.

The chain has TRBV5-4 and TRBJ2-5; 16 nucleotides line up with TRBD2. J was trimmed by 2 bases and V by 4 bases; bases with no gene match: 2. The CDR3 sequence is 16 residues long. Germline CDR1 SGHNT, CDR2 YYREEE (reference sequence). In DNA form, the CDR3 reads TGTGCCAGCAGCCCGGGACTAGCGGGAGGGCAAGAGACCCAGTACTTC. Amino acids: CASSPGLAGGQETQYF.

The chain combines TRBV4-2 with TRBJ2-7; 8 positions match TRBD2. The CDR3 covers 18 residues. Germline CDR1 LGHNA, CDR2 YNFKEQ. With V trimmed by 4 bases and J by 3 bases, 17 bases remained unmatched. CDR3 DNA: TGTGCCAGCAGCCCCAGAACGGCCCTAGCGGGCCTCTACTACGAGCAGTACTTC. It encodes CASSPRTALAGLYYEQYF.

The chain uses TRBV6-2 or TRBV6-3 and TRBJ2-7; TRBD2 might be the D (6 bases). This CDR3 has 15 amino acids. The V end was cut by 5 bases, the J end by 3 bases, with 17 bases between. Germline V gene lookup returns CDR1 MNHEY and CDR2 SVGEGT. The CDR3 loop reads CASSHTSSGDYEQYF. The CDR3, as DNA: TGTGCCAGCAGTCACACTAGCTCGGGAGACTACGAGCAGTACTTC.

This rearrangement joins TRBV29-1 to TRBJ2-1, with no clear D. Germline CDR1 reads SQVTM; CDR2 reads ANQGSEA. The CDR3 is made up of 14 amino acids. The V and J ends lost 3 bases and 5 bases respectively, with 14 bases between them. CDR3 nucleotide sequence: TGCAGCGTTGACCGACCCCTTCCAAACAATGAGCAGTTCTTC. The encoded protein is CSVDRPLPNNEQFF.

The table lists this clonotype with many counts. V usage is TRBV7-3 and J usage is TRBJ2-3, with no clear D. Looked up from germline, CDR1 is SGHTA and CDR2 is FQGTGA. CDR3 length: 15 amino acids. Trimming took 1 base from V and 3 from J, leaving 11 bases between them. CDR3 in amino acids: CASSLNPGATDTQYF. In DNA, the CDR3 is TGTGCCAGCAGCTTAAATCCGGGTGCAACAGATACGCAGTATTTT. Variable domain in full (rest from reference TRBV7-3 and TRBJ2-3): GAGVSQTPSNKVTEKGKYVELRCDPISGHTALYWYRQSLGQGPEFLIYFQGTGAADDSGLPNDRFFAVRPEGSVSTLKIQRTERGDSAVYLCASSLNPGATDTQYFGPGTRLTVL.

This clonotype was recorded once. The V gene is TRBV7-6, the J gene TRBJ1-5, with 9 bases that match TRBD1. The CDR3 has 16 amino acids. The ends lost 3 bases at V and 0 bases at J; junction bases unmatched: 3. CDR1 is SGHVS and CDR2 is FNYEAQ in the germline V gene. CDR3 in DNA: TGTGCCAGCAGCTTCGGGACAGGGCTTAGCAATCAGCCCCAGCATTTT. Translating gives CASSFGTGLSNQPQHF.

This clonotype has just a few counts. The chain is built from TRBV29-1 and TRBJ2-2, with 10 bases matching TRBD2. Unmatched junction bases numbered 2, after V lost 4 bases and J lost 3 bases. The germline CDR1 and CDR2 sequences are SQVTM and ANQGSEA. CDR3 length: 14 amino acids. In DNA form, the CDR3 reads TGCAGCGTTGCTAGCGGGAGCTACACCGGGGAGCTGTTTTTT. It yields the protein CSVASGSYTGELFF.

The chain links TRBV5-1 to TRBJ2-3; D is unclear. The CDR3 totals 16 residues. Trimming removed 5 bases from V and 3 bases from J, with 19 bases in between. In germline, CDR1 is SGHRS, CDR2 YFSETQ. CDR3 DNA: TGCGCCAGCAGGCCCCATTTCCTGCCGACGACAGATACGCAGTATTTT. Protein sequence: CASRPHFLPTTDTQYF.

The chain employs TRBV5-1 and TRBJ1-6; 8 nucleotides line up with TRBD1. Germline CDR1 is SGHRS and CDR2 is YFSETQ. V trimming: 4 bases; J trimming: 6 bases; junction bases outside the gene matches: 6. There are 15 residues in the CDR3. The CDR3 spells CASSRAGQGNSPLHF. The CDR3 region has the DNA TGCGCCAGCAGCCGGGCTGGACAGGGTAATTCACCCCTCCACTTT. The variable domain in full, completed from reference TRBV5-1 and TRBJ1-6, reads KAGVTQTPRYLIKTRGQQVTLSCSPISGHRSVSWYQQTPGQGLQFLFEYFSETQRNKGNFPGRFSGRQFSNSRSEMNVSTLELGDSALYLCASSRAGQGNSPLHFGNGTRLTVT.

This clonotype was seen only a few times. This chain joins TRBV20-1 and TRBJ1-5; D is unclear. The V end was cut by 0 bases, the J end by 6 bases, with 18 bases between. There are 16 residues in the CDR3. Per the germline V gene, CDR1 is DFQATT and CDR2 is SNEGSKA (reference sequence). The CDR3 spells CSARDLGGSLGQPQHF. CDR3 nucleotides: TGCAGTGCTAGAGATCTAGGAGGTTCTTTAGGTCAGCCCCAGCATTTT.

This clonotype was detected only a few times. The chain combines TRBV29-1 with TRBJ2-2; a possible D gene is TRBD1 (5 bases). CDR3 length: 13 amino acids. Per germline, CDR1 SQVTM and CDR2 ANQGSEA. Trimming removed 7 bases from V and 4 bases from J, with 13 bases in between. The CDR3 DNA reads TGCAGCGCGACTCAGGGTCCCACCGGGGAGCTGTTTTTT. This sequence encodes CSATQGPTGELFF.

This sequence joins TRBV20-1 and TRBJ1-2; 10 bases agree with TRBD1. This CDR3 is built from 16 residues. CDR1 DFQATT and CDR2 SNEGSKA come from the germline V gene (reference sequence). The ends lost 1 base at V and 2 bases at J; junction bases unmatched: 7. CDR3 region: CSARAAGQGNNYGYTF. For the CDR3, the DNA is TGCAGTGCTAGAGCAGCGGGACAGGGGAACAACTATGGCTACACCTTC.

The V and J genes are TRBV27 and TRBJ2-1; 14 nucleotides agree with TRBD2. The CDR3 runs 17 residues. The V gene's germline CDR1 is MNHEY and CDR2 SMNVEV (reference sequence). V lost 5 bases to trimming and J lost 2 bases; unmatched junction nucleotides: 5. This CDR3 reads CASSPRTSGRTYNEQFF. The CDR3, as DNA: TGTGCCAGCAGTCCACGGACTAGCGGGAGGACCTACAATGAGCAGTTCTTC.

CDR3 DNA sequence: TGTGCCAGCAGCTTGGAGGGCAGACCCAACACCGGGGAGCTGTTTTTT. Residues: CASSLEGRPNTGELFF. The rearrangement uses TRBV5-4 and TRBJ2-2; D is ambiguous. Germline V lookup: CDR1 SGHNT, CDR2 YYREEE (reference sequence). The CDR3 length is 16 residues. V was cut by 0 bases and J by 2 bases, with 11 bases left in between.